This entry describes one TCR beta chain. The sample comes from a study of radiation and T cells in renal cell carcinoma. Described time point: blood 4 weeks post-SBRT, at nephrectomy. Treatment in this sample: 15 Gy SBRT to primary tumor, nephrectomy 4 weeks later. The data were produced by immunoSEQ multiplex PCR, yet TCRdb's version contains in-frame clones alone and is incomplete. The sample yields roughly 61,000 clones, 60% to 85% seen once. The receptor was isolated from a man aged 60 to 75 with renal cell carcinoma. The sample here was blood, taken from a patient whose treatment included radiotherapy and nephrectomy.

CDR3 bases: TGTGCCAGCAGTGTGTCCCGACCCCCGGAGTATAGCGAGCAGTACTTC. Translated: CASSVSRPPEYSEQYF. V gene TRBV6-1 combines with J gene TRBJ2-7; D not resolved. Germline loops: CDR1 MNHNS, CDR2 SASEGT. Trimming shortened V by 4 bases and J by 6 bases, and 22 bases separated the two germline ends. This CDR3 region has 16 residues.